These 20 T cell receptor beta chains came from one sample sequenced in a study of cytomegalovirus exposure and HLA in healthy donors. Produced via immunoSEQ multiplex PCR; TCRdb's table is partial and in-frame only. Among about 200,000 clones listed, around 90% were seen once. The sequenced sample consisted of PBMCs. All receptors derive from a young woman in good health and CMV-seropositive.

The V and J genes are TRBV5-6 and TRBJ2-1, with 9 bases identical to TRBD2. Trimming took 0 bases from V and 4 from J; bases not matched to a gene: 2. The CDR3 has 15 amino acids. The V gene's germline CDR1 is SGHDT and CDR2 YYEEEE. The chain's CDR3 is CASSLETSGYNEQFF. In nucleotides, the CDR3 is TGTGCCAGCAGCTTGGAGACTAGCGGTTACAATGAGCAGTTCTTC.

The chain couples TRBV4-2 to TRBJ2-1; D ambiguous. The CDR3 consists of 13 residues. Germline lookup yields CDR1 LGHNA and CDR2 YNFKEQ. Trimming pared 0 bases from V and 9 bases from J, leaving 9 bases between. The DNA of the CDR3 is TGTGCCAGCAGCCAAGAGAGGAGCACTGAGCAGTTCTTC. This gives the protein CASSQERSTEQFF.

V is TRBV19 and J is TRBJ1-1, with TRBD1 as a possible D gene (5 bases). The CDR3 contains 15 residues. The germline V and J ends were trimmed by 6 bases and 1 base, with 15 bases remaining between them. Germline V CDR1 and CDR2: LNHDA, SQIVND (reference sequence). CDR3 DNA sequence: TGTGCCAGTAGCCCTCCCCGGGGGGGGAACACTGAAGCTTTCTTT. Its translation is CASSPPRGGNTEAFF.

The gene calls are TRBV2 and TRBJ2-5, with D maybe TRBD1 (6 bases). Germline values: CDR1 SNHLY, CDR2 FYNNEI. The CDR3 has 14 amino acids. V was trimmed by 6 bases and J by 1 base, leaving 12 bases between them. The CDR3 DNA reads TGTGCCAGCAGGGGAATGGACAGCCAAGAGACCCAGTACTTC. As protein: CASRGMDSQETQYF.

The J gene is TRBJ1-2, the V gene TRBV28; D remains ambiguous. V lost 3 bases and J 0 bases, leaving 14 bases between the germline ends. Germline V gene lookup returns CDR1 MDHEN and CDR2 SYDVKM. CDR3 length: 16 residues. The CDR3 spells CASSFSQLLANYGYTF. CDR3 nucleotides: TGTGCCAGCAGTTTTTCACAGCTCTTAGCTAACTATGGCTACACCTTC.

The chain links TRBV10-2 to TRBJ2-7; tentatively, D is TRBD2 (6 bases). Trimming shortened V by 0 bases and J by 6 bases, and 18 bases separated the two germline ends. There are 16 residues in the CDR3. The germline gives CDR1 WSHSY, CDR2 SAAADI. The DNA for the CDR3 is TGCGCCAGCAGTGAGTCCGTGGGAGTACGTAGCGGCGAGCAGTACTTC. It is translated as CASSESVGVRSGEQYF.

DNA of the CDR3: TGTGCCAGCAGCACCCCAAGCGGGATATCCACCGGGGAGCTGTTTTTT. Amino acid sequence: CASSTPSGISTGELFF. V usage is TRBV9 and J usage is TRBJ2-2; 7 bases align to TRBD2. V lost 4 bases, J lost 4 bases, and 10 bases stayed unmatched. This CDR3 comprises 16 residues. Per the germline V gene, CDR1 is SGDLS and CDR2 is YYNGEE.

V and J are TRBV1 and TRBJ2-3; the table calls TRBD2, which could not be checked here. TRBV1 is a pseudogene. The CDR3 has 15 amino acids. This CDR3 is CTSSQDLEWRDTQYF. The CDR3 DNA reads TGCACCAGCAGCCAAGATTTGGAGTGGAGAGATACGCAGTATTTT.

The rearrangement uses TRBV6-5 and TRBJ1-2; 7 bases line up with TRBD1. The CDR3 contains 15 residues. Losses at the gene ends were 0 bases for V and 1 base for J; bases not matched to a gene: 2. The germline CDR1 and CDR2 sequences are MNHEY and SVGAGI. CDR3 protein: CASSYSRDSNYGYTF. The DNA for the CDR3 is TGTGCCAGCAGTTACTCCCGGGACAGTAACTATGGCTACACCTTC.

The chain couples TRBV5-4 to TRBJ1-1, with D tentatively TRBD1 (5 bases). The CDR3 covers 13 residues. Germline CDR1 SGHNT, CDR2 YYREEE (reference sequence). V lost 2 bases, J lost 1 base, and 6 bases lay in between. This CDR3 is CASSFGQNTEAFF. CDR3 sequence (DNA): TGTGCCAGCAGCTTCGGACAGAACACTGAAGCTTTCTTT. The whole variable domain, filled in from reference TRBV5-4 and TRBJ1-1, reads ETGVTQSPTHLIKTRGQQVTLRCSSQSGHNTVSWYQQALGQGPQFIFQYYREEENGRGNFPPRFSGLQFPNYSSELNVNALELDDSALYLCASSFGQNTEAFFGQGTRLTVV.

The chain carries TRBV18 and TRBJ2-1, with 13 bases fitting TRBD2. V was clipped by 4 bases and J by 4 bases; unmatched bases: 4. The CDR3 contains 16 residues. Germline lookup yields CDR1 KGHSH and CDR2 LQKENI. Here the CDR3 reads CASSQPGLAGYNEQFF. In DNA form, the CDR3 reads TGTGCCAGCTCACAACCGGGACTAGCGGGATACAATGAGCAGTTCTTC. The variable domain in full, with the rest retrieved from reference TRBV18 and TRBJ2-1, is NAGVMQNPRHLVRRRGQEARLRCSPMKGHSHVYWYRQLPEEGLKFMVYLQKENIIDESGMPKERFSAEFPKEGPSILRIQQVVRGDSAAYFCASSQPGLAGYNEQFFGPGTRLTVL.

This chain uses TRBV6-4 with TRBJ1-2, with D possibly TRBD1 on 6 matching bases. The germline V gene has CDR1 MRHNA and CDR2 SNTAGT. V shed 2 bases and J shed 13 bases, with 17 bases lying between them. The length of the CDR3 is 13 residues. The CDR3, as DNA: TGTGCCAGCAGTGACCCTTTGACAGGCAGCTCCACCTTC. Translating it yields CASSDPLTGSSTF.

The CDR3 DNA reads TGTGCCAGCATGGTCAACAGCCAAGAGACCCAGTACTTC. Its translation: CASMVNSQETQYF. The chain joins TRBV28 to TRBJ2-5; D is undetermined. Deletions cut 7 bases from V and 1 base from J, with 10 bases between. The germline V gene encodes CDR1 MDHEN and CDR2 SYDVKM. The length of the CDR3 is 13 residues.

The chain employs TRBV11-2 and TRBJ2-7, with D hard to call. The CDR3 is made up of 12 amino acids. The V end was cut by 4 bases, the J end by 9 bases, with 13 bases between. Germline values: CDR1 SGHAT, CDR2 FQNNGV. The CDR3 DNA is TGTGCCAGCAGCTCCAACCTCCCCGGGCAGTACTTC. As protein: CASSSNLPGQYF.

The gene calls are TRBV23-1 and TRBJ1-1; D possibly corresponds to TRBD1 (6 bases). TRBV23-1 falls under the ORF class, with uncertain function. V gave up 2 bases and J gave up 0 bases, with 13 bases separating them. The CDR3 is 16 amino acids. The CDR3 bases are TGCGCCAGCAGTCAACCCCGGACAGTAATGAACACTGAAGCTTTCTTT. Protein: CASSQPRTVMNTEAFF.

The rearrangement joins TRBV30 to TRBJ1-2, with 9 positions matching TRBD1. The CDR3 loop spans 15 amino acids. From germline, CDR1 is GTSNPN and CDR2 SVGIG (reference sequence). The J segment lost 4 bases and the V segment lost 6 bases, leaving 12 bases of the junction unmatched. In DNA form, the CDR3 reads TGTGCCTGCACAGGGGGCGCAGGTTTGGTCTATGGCTACACCTTC. Protein product: CACTGGAGLVYGYTF.

The chain combines TRBV4-2 with TRBJ2-3; 10 nucleotides agree with TRBD1. This CDR3 comprises 16 residues. Germline CDR1 is LGHNA and CDR2 is YNFKEQ. V gave up 0 bases and J gave up 4 bases; unmatched junction bases: 4. CDR3 residues: CASSQDPTGGSDTQYF. The CDR3 coding sequence is TGTGCCAGCAGCCAAGATCCGACAGGGGGCTCAGATACGCAGTATTTT.

V usage is TRBV13 and J usage is TRBJ2-3; weak D call: TRBD2 (6 bases). The CDR3 totals 16 residues. V lost 4 bases and J 0 bases, leaving 14 bases between the germline ends. Germline CDR1 PRHDT, CDR2 FYEKMQ (reference sequence). The CDR3 reads CASSSRIAVSTDTQYF. The CDR3 DNA sequence: TGTGCCAGCAGCTCACGGATAGCGGTTAGCACAGATACGCAGTATTTT.

The chain has TRBV6-4 and TRBJ2-1; no definite D call. The CDR3 has 16 amino acids. The germline V gene has CDR1 MRHNA and CDR2 SNTAGT. V dropped 0 bases and J dropped 2 bases, with 11 bases sitting between them. The CDR3 nucleotides read TGTGCCAGCAGTGACTCTGCGGTCGTGGCCTACAATGAGCAGTTCTTC. Translating gives CASSDSAVVAYNEQFF.

This clone has just one count. V gene TRBV28 combines with J gene TRBJ1-5, with TRBD1 matching 8 bases. V was pared by 6 bases and J by 2 bases, with 3 bases of the junction left unmatched. The CDR3 totals 14 residues. Germline loops: CDR1 MDHEN, CDR2 SYDVKM. The CDR3 loop is CASRWGQGNQPQHF. CDR3 in DNA: TGTGCCAGCAGATGGGGACAGGGCAATCAGCCCCAGCATTTT.